The 23 T cell receptor beta chains reported below all come from one sample, sequenced in a study of beta chain features in type 1 diabetes. Expressed TCRB transcripts were sequenced because the entire RNA isolate underwent reverse transcription. The table came from immunoSEQ multiplex PCR; TCRdb's copy has only in-frame clones and leaves some out. Altogether hundreds of thousands of clones are present, roughly 15% being singletons, with the ten largest covering over 5%. Sequenced sample: central memory CD4+ T cells from blood. The receptors originated from a man aged 25-45 years in good health.

This clone was seen ten or more times. The chain has TRBV7-9 and TRBJ2-7; TRBD2 matches at 7 bases. V lost 1 base, J lost 4 bases, and 4 bases stayed unmatched. The CDR3 is 14 residues long. The V gene's germline CDR1 is SEHNR and CDR2 FQNEAQ (reference sequence). The CDR3 DNA reads as TGTGCCAGCAGCTTAGGGGCTAGCGGATACGAGCAGTACGTC. It yields the protein CASSLGASGYEQYV.

Only a few counts were recorded for this clone. V gene TRBV5-1 combines with J gene TRBJ1-2, with D tentatively TRBD1 (6 bases). CDR3 size: 14 residues. V lost 0 bases, J lost 3 bases, and 9 bases lay in between. CDR1 and CDR2 from the germline V gene are SGHRS and YFSETQ. The CDR3 region has the DNA TGCGCCAGCAGCTTGGACAGGGTTTACTATGGCTACACCTTC. The encoded protein is CASSLDRVYYGYTF. The full variable domain, in which reference TRBV5-1 and TRBJ1-2 provide the parts outside the CDR3, is KAGVTQTPRYLIKTRGQQVTLSCSPISGHRSVSWYQQTPGQGLQFLFEYFSETQRNKGNFPGRFSGRQFSNSRSEMNVSTLELGDSALYLCASSLDRVYYGYTFGSGTRLTVV.

The CDR3 DNA sequence: TGTGCTAGTGGTCCCCGGACTAGCGGGAGGGGGGAGCAGTACGTC. Translation: CASGPRTSGRGEQYV. The V call is TRBV12-5, the J call TRBJ2-7, with 15 bases lining up with TRBD2. V shed 5 bases and J 7 bases; nucleotides not matched to a gene: 6. Germline-derived CDR1 and CDR2 are LGHNT and FRNRAP. The CDR3 spans 15 residues.

In its sample, this clone was seen a few times. The gene calls are TRBV6-1 and TRBJ2-7, with TRBD1 matching 7 bases. This CDR3 spans 12 amino acids. Germline lookup yields CDR1 MNHNS and CDR2 SASEGT. Germline trimming cut 3 bases from V and 5 bases from J; bases unmatched to any gene: 1. CDR3 nucleotide sequence: TGTGCCAGCAGTGAGACAGGGAACGAGCAGTACTTC. It yields the protein CASSETGNEQYF.

J is TRBJ1-6 and V is TRBV7-8; 7 bases line up with TRBD1. J was trimmed by 7 bases and V by 2 bases; bases with no gene match: 5. Germline CDR1 and CDR2: SGHVS and FQNEAQ. The CDR3 is made up of 15 amino acids. The DNA of the CDR3 is TGTGCCAGCAGCTTATCTATACAGGGGAATTCACCCCTCCACTTT. This encodes CASSLSIQGNSPLHF.

About this clone itself: A junction end diverges from the germline sequence, so it may reflect a read error. V and J are TRBV6-6 and TRBJ2-6; D may be TRBD1 or TRBD2 (5 bases each). The length of the CDR3 is 12 residues. CDR1 is MNHNY and CDR2 is SVGAGI in the germline V gene (reference sequence). CDR3 region: CGAGVGANVLTF. For the CDR3, the DNA is TGCGGGGCCGGGGTTGGGGCCAACGTCCTGACTTTC.

The sample holds many counts of this clone. The chain has TRBV6-4 and TRBJ2-7; 10 bases are a match to TRBD2. The CDR3 spans 8 residues. Per the germline V gene, CDR1 is MRHNA and CDR2 is SNTAGT. Written as DNA, the CDR3 is TGTGCCAGACTAGCGGGAACCGTC. Protein sequence: CARLAGTV.

This clone has only a few counts. The chain carries TRBV6-1 and TRBJ2-6, with D possibly matching TRBD1 (5 bases). Trimming took off 10 bases at V and 11 bases at J, with 18 bases between the two ends. The germline gives CDR1 MNHNS, CDR2 SASEGT. The CDR3 totals 13 residues. The CDR3 sequence: CAISPGHKDVLTF. CDR3 coding DNA: TGTGCCATCAGCCCCGGACATAAGGACGTCCTGACTTTC.

This chain uses TRBV15 with TRBJ2-7, with a tentative D call TRBD2 (6 bases). Trimming removed 0 bases at V and 2 bases at J, with 8 bases between. Germline-derived CDR1 and CDR2 are LNHNV and YYDKDF (reference sequence). The CDR3 spans 14 residues. The CDR3 nucleotides are TGTGCCACCAGCAGAGATCGGACTACCTACGAGCAGTACTTC. This encodes CATSRDRTTYEQYF.

This chain joins TRBV4-2 and TRBJ1-2; D is unclear. Germline-derived CDR1 and CDR2 are LGHNA and YNFKEQ. The CDR3 covers 14 residues. V was cut by 1 base and J by 1 base, with 7 bases left in between. The CDR3: CASSQGYGNYGYTF. CDR3 nucleotide sequence: TGTGCCAGCAGCCAAGGTTACGGTAACTATGGCTACACCTTC.

This clone has just a few counts. The chain has TRBV9 and TRBJ2-1, with D perhaps matching TRBD1 or TRBD2 (5 bases each). Germline V gene sequence: CDR1 SGDLS, CDR2 YYNGEE. The CDR3 is 17 amino acids. V was pared by 1 base and J by 4 bases, with 18 bases between. The DNA of the CDR3 is TGTGCCAGCAGCGTATCTACGACGGGACGGCAATACAATGAGCAGTTCTTC. Translating gives CASSVSTTGRQYNEQFF.

There are a few counts of this clone. A read error may account for a junction end that differs from germline. V is TRBV7-3 and J is TRBJ2-1; 8 bases are shared with TRBD2. The CDR3 consists of 13 residues. Germline loops: CDR1 SGHTA, CDR2 FQGTGA. Here the CDR3 reads CATSGSADNEQFF. The CDR3 DNA sequence: TGTGCCACCAGCGGGAGTGCGGACAATGAGCAGTTCTTC. The whole variable domain, filled in from reference TRBV7-3 and TRBJ2-1, reads GAGVSQTPSNKVTEKGKYVELRCDPISGHTALYWYRQSLGQGPEFLIYFQGTGAADDSGLPNDRFFAVRPEGSVSTLKIQRTERGDSAVYLCATSGSADNEQFFGPGTRLTVL.

Comments on this clone: This same CDR3 is encoded by further DNA sequences in the sample. The V call is TRBV18, the J call TRBJ1-1; perhaps TRBD1 as D (6 bases). Looked up from germline, CDR1 is KGHSH and CDR2 is LQKENI. The CDR3 is 13 residues long. V was trimmed by 4 bases and J by 0 bases, leaving 6 bases between them. Here the CDR3 reads CASSQGVNTEAFF. The CDR3 region has the DNA TGTGCCAGCTCACAGGGGGTGAACACTGAAGCTTTCTTT. The full variable domain, with the rest looked up from reference TRBV18 and TRBJ1-1, is NAGVMQNPRHLVRRRGQEARLRCSPMKGHSHVYWYRQLPEEGLKFMVYLQKENIIDESGMPKERFSAEFPKEGPSILRIQQVVRGDSAAYFCASSQGVNTEAFFGQGTRLTVV.

This clone occurred a few times. The chain joins TRBV7-9 to TRBJ2-3; D uncertain. Germline V gene lookup returns CDR1 SEHNR and CDR2 FQNEAQ (reference sequence). V was clipped by 5 bases and J by 0 bases, with 12 bases between them. The CDR3 consists of 15 residues. CDR3 region: CASSPGRASTDTQYF. CDR3 DNA sequence: TGTGCCAGCAGCCCCGGTAGGGCTAGCACAGATACGCAGTATTTT.

This clone was found a few times. This chain links TRBV5-5 with TRBJ2-3, with 8 bases that match TRBD2. This CDR3 comprises 15 residues. With V trimmed by 0 bases and J by 1 base, 1 base remained unmatched. CDR1 is SGHKS and CDR2 is YYEKEE in the germline V gene (reference sequence). The CDR3 region has the DNA TGTGCCAGCAGCTTGGAGCGGGGGCGCACAGATACGCAGTATTTT. This translates into CASSLERGRTDTQYF.

In its sample, this clone was seen a few times. The V and J genes are TRBV5-1 and TRBJ2-3; 10 bases line up with TRBD2. V was pared by 1 base and J by 5 bases, with 7 bases of the junction left unmatched. There are 16 residues in the CDR3. CDR1 is SGHRS, CDR2 YFSETQ, per germline. The CDR3 DNA follows: TGCGCCAGCAGCTTGTCTCTAGCGGGGGCACAAGATACGCAGTATTTT. Amino acids: CASSLSLAGAQDTQYF. Full variable domain (rest looked up from reference TRBV5-1 and TRBJ2-3): KAGVTQTPRYLIKTRGQQVTLSCSPISGHRSVSWYQQTPGQGLQFLFEYFSETQRNKGNFPGRFSGRQFSNSRSEMNVSTLELGDSALYLCASSLSLAGAQDTQYFGPGTRLTVL.

This clone was counted a few times. The J gene is TRBJ2-7, the V gene TRBV10-3, with 10 bases that match TRBD1. There are 18 residues in the CDR3. Germline V CDR1 and CDR2: ENHRY, SYGVKD. In DNA form, the CDR3 reads TGTGCCAGCAGTTTCCCGGGACAGGGGTCCTCTCCCTCCTACGAGCAGTACGTC. It specifies CASSFPGQGSSPSYEQYV.

This clone was counted only a few times. The rearrangement joins TRBV6-1 to TRBJ1-5, with D unresolved. Deletions cut 5 bases from V and 4 bases from J, with 9 bases between. From germline, CDR1 is MNHNS and CDR2 SASEGT. The length of the CDR3 is 13 residues. CDR3 bases: TGTGCCAGCAGTATCCACGAGAATCAGCCCCAGCATTTT. It is translated as CASSIHENQPQHF.

The genes are TRBV19 and TRBJ2-3; 7 bases fit TRBD1. V shed 4 bases, J shed 2 bases, and the junction held 6 bases outside the gene matches. Germline assignment: CDR1 LNHDA and CDR2 SQIVND (reference sequence). This CDR3 is built from 15 residues. The CDR3 is CASSTGTAHTDTQYF. The CDR3 region has the DNA TGTGCCAGTAGTACCGGGACAGCCCACACAGATACGCAGTATTTT.

The gene calls are TRBV4-1 and TRBJ2-2; 8 bases map to TRBD2. Germline trimming cut 0 bases from V and 0 bases from J; bases unmatched to any gene: 3. The CDR3 runs to 17 residues. Germline CDR1 and CDR2: MGHRA and YSYEKL. Written as DNA, the CDR3 is TGCGCCAGCAGCCAAGAGCGGGAGGCCGCGAACACCGGGGAGCTGTTTTTT. This codes for CASSQEREAANTGELFF.

There are a few counts of this clone. This same CDR3 is encoded by further DNA sequences in the sample. The chain carries TRBV5-1 and TRBJ2-1, with 8 bases identical to TRBD2. Trimming at V came to 4 bases and at J to 0 bases, leaving 3 bases not matched to a gene. The length of the CDR3 is 15 residues. CDR1 is SGHRS and CDR2 is YFSETQ in the germline V gene. CDR3 nucleotides: TGCGCCAGCAGCCTTAGCGGGAACTCCTACAATGAGCAGTTCTTC. This gives the protein CASSLSGNSYNEQFF.

The V call is TRBV6-5, the J call TRBJ2-7, with D unresolved. The CDR3 length is 11 residues. The V gene's germline CDR1 is MNHEY and CDR2 SVGAGI. V lost 6 bases and J 3 bases, leaving 6 bases between the germline ends. In DNA, the CDR3 is TGTGCCAGCAGCGATAACTACGAGCAGTACGTC. Protein product: CASSDNYEQYV.

The chain couples TRBV7-2 to TRBJ2-1; TRBD1 agrees at 7 bases. With 5 bases clipped from V and 13 bases from J, the junction kept 14 bases outside the gene matches. Germline V gene sequence: CDR1 SGHTA, CDR2 FQGNSA. The CDR3 loop spans 14 amino acids. CDR3 protein: CASSGRTLGQPQFF. The CDR3 DNA is TGTGCCAGCAGCGGCAGGACTCTGGGACAGCCTCAGTTCTTC.